The 6 T cell receptor beta chains presented below share a single source sample, sequenced in a study of T cell repertoires in cytomegalovirus infection. TCRdb ran MiXCR on the reads and lists one entry per CDR3 protein. The sample has some 500,000 distinct CDR3 sequences; around 40% are singletons. Antigens for these TCRs are unknown. Material: cultured PBMCs, obtained from culture after CMV antigen stimulation. The source of these receptors is a human donor in good health (CMV status not recorded). Some clones in this sample may be carry-over from other donors' samples.

The chain has TRBV6-5 and TRBJ2-7; D not resolved. CDR1 and CDR2 from the germline V gene are MNHEY and SVGAGI. The V and J ends lost 5 bases and 2 bases respectively, with 25 bases between them. The CDR3 extends over 18 amino acids. In nucleotides, the CDR3 is TGTGCCAGCAGTGAAGGGTGGCTCAAGCGAACGCCTCCCTACGAGCAGTACTTC. It translates to CASSEGWLKRTPPYEQYF.

This clonotype was found a few times. This chain connects TRBV6-5 to TRBJ2-3; D gene unclear. Trimming took off 5 bases at V and 3 bases at J, with 9 bases between the two ends. From germline, CDR1 is MNHEY and CDR2 SVGAGI. The CDR3 has 13 amino acids. For the CDR3, the DNA is TGTGCCAGCAGTAAATCTAGGACAGATACGCAGTATTTT. Its protein is CASSKSRTDTQYF.

The chain is built from TRBV2 and TRBJ1-5; 10 bases match TRBD1. The CDR3 runs 16 residues. CDR1 is SNHLY, CDR2 FYNNEI, per germline. Trimming took 6 bases from V and 2 from J; bases not matched to a gene: 7. The CDR3 loop reads CASSTTGGSGNQPQHF. DNA for the CDR3: TGTGCCAGCAGCACGACAGGGGGCTCCGGCAATCAGCCCCAGCATTTT. Combining the CDR3 with reference TRBV2 and TRBJ1-5 gives the whole variable domain EPEVTQTPSHQVTQMGQEVILRCVPISNHLYFYWYRQILGQKVEFLVSFYNNEISEKSEIFDDQFSVERPDGSNFTLKIRSTKLEDSAMYFCASSTTGGSGNQPQHFGDGTRLSIL.

This clonotype was counted between two and nine times. This chain uses TRBV7-2 with TRBJ2-5, with a weak D call TRBD2 (5 bases). The CDR3 totals 15 residues. V was shortened by 1 base and J by 4 bases, with 13 bases between the two germline ends. In germline, CDR1 is SGHTA, CDR2 FQGNSA. The CDR3, as DNA: TGTGCCAGCAGCTTAGGAAGCCTAGCCCTAGAGACCCAGTACTTC. Its translation is CASSLGSLALETQYF.

The rearrangement uses TRBV12-3 or TRBV12-4 and TRBJ1-5; TRBD1 aligns across 8 bases. There are 15 residues in the CDR3. Losses at the gene ends were 5 bases for V and 2 bases for J; bases not matched to a gene: 5. The CDR3 loop is CASSTGTGGNQPQHF. DNA for the CDR3: TGTGCCAGCAGTACCGGGACAGGAGGCAATCAGCCCCAGCATTTT.

This clonotype was seen a handful of times. The rearrangement joins TRBV7-2 to TRBJ2-1; TRBD2 aligns across 10 bases. V gave up 1 base and J gave up 8 bases; unmatched junction bases: 5. The length of the CDR3 is 15 residues. CDR1 is SGHTA and CDR2 is FQGNSA in the germline V gene. The chain's CDR3 is CASSLVSGRVDEQFF. In DNA form, the CDR3 reads TGTGCCAGCAGCTTAGTCAGCGGGAGGGTCGATGAGCAGTTCTTC.